One TCR beta chain is described in this entry. Its target is unknown. At one of its ends the junction is not consistent with the germline gene, which may arise from a read error. The CDR3 is 13 amino acids. Germline-derived CDR1 and CDR2 are SQVTM and ANQGSEA. This sample is drawn from a study of post-analysis software for immune sequencing data. Study-level information: Multiple sclerosis in the patients followed relapsing-remitting, secondary progressive and progressive-relapsing courses. Study conclusions and caveats: Five or six TRBV segments, TRBV5-6, TRBV5-1 and TRBV20-1 among them, were found more frequent in patients than controls.

The TCR beta cDNA libraries contained unique molecular identifiers. It was from roughly 1 to 10 million T cells that some 500,000 cDNA molecules came. TCRdb re-derived calls from the PCR reads in MiXCR, one entry per CDR3 protein. The sample lists a few hundred thousand distinct CDR3 sequences; roughly 36% were seen once. Sample: blood. This clonotype originated in a girl between 10 and 17 years old with multiple sclerosis. J is TRBJ2-7 and V is TRBV29-1, with a weak D call TRBD2 (6 bases). CDR3 sequence: CGVEGYGSYEQYF. CDR3 DNA sequence: TGCGGCGTGGAGGGGTACGGGTCCTACGAGCAGTACTTC.